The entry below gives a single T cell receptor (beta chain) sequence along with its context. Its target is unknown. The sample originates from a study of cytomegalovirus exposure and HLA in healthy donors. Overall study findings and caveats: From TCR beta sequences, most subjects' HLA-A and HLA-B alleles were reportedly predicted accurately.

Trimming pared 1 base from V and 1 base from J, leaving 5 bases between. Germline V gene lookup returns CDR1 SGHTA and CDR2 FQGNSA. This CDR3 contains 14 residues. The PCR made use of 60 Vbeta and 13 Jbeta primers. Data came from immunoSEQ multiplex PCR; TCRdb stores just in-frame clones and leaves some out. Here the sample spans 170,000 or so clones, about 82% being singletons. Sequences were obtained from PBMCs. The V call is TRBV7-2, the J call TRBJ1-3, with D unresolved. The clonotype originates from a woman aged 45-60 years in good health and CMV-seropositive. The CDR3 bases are TGTGCCAGCAGCTTAGTCTCTTCTGGAAACACCATATATTTT. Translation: CASSLVSSGNTIYF.